These 27 T cell receptor beta chains originate from one sample sequenced in a study of OX40 agonist ivuxolimab in advanced cancers. Profiled with immunoSEQ multiplex PCR; TCRdb holds only in-frame clones, not every one. The data hold around 52,000 clones, with 83% observed a single time. The material sequenced was CD4+ or CD8+ T cells sorted from blood, taken in a trial of the OX40 agonist ivuxolimab. The receptors shown here come from an adult with an advanced solid tumor such as melanoma, head and neck, liver or kidney cancer.

This chain joins TRBV5-1 and TRBJ1-2, with D maybe TRBD1 (6 bases). CDR1 and CDR2 from the germline V gene are SGHRS and YFSETQ. The CDR3 contains 12 residues. Trimming took 6 bases from V and 8 from J, leaving 14 bases between them. CDR3 nucleotide sequence: TGCGCCAGCATGGGGGGCGGGGGAGGCTACACCTTC. It encodes CASMGGGGGYTF.

V gene TRBV6-5 combines with J gene TRBJ2-1; perhaps TRBD2 as D (6 bases). The V end was cut by 6 bases, the J end by 4 bases, with 13 bases between. Germline lookup yields CDR1 MNHEY and CDR2 SVGAGI. This CDR3 spans 14 amino acids. CDR3 residues: CASSPAGGYNEQFF. CDR3 coding DNA: TGTGCCAGCAGCCCAGCGGGTGGATACAATGAGCAGTTCTTC.

V and J are TRBV5-1 and TRBJ2-5; 10 nucleotides agree with TRBD2. Per the germline V gene, CDR1 is SGHRS and CDR2 is YFSETQ. The CDR3 spans 16 residues. J gave up 4 bases and V 1 base, and 7 bases lay outside the gene matches. Here the CDR3 reads CASSLRTSGNPETQYF. CDR3 coding DNA: TGCGCCAGCAGCTTGCGAACTAGCGGGAACCCAGAGACCCAGTACTTC.

The J gene is TRBJ2-1, the V gene TRBV6-1, with D possibly being TRBD1 (5 bases). Per germline, CDR1 MNHNS and CDR2 SASEGT. The CDR3 extends over 18 amino acids. Trimming shortened V by 1 base and J by 0 bases, and 16 bases separated the two germline ends. The CDR3 bases are TGTGCCAGCAGTGAAGATTCAGGGTGGATTAGCTCCTACAATGAGCAGTTCTTC. Amino acid sequence: CASSEDSGWISSYNEQFF.

The chain employs TRBV18 and TRBJ1-2; TRBD1 matches 8 bases. CDR3 size: 15 residues. Germline V CDR1 and CDR2: KGHSH, LQKENI. V gave up 2 bases and J gave up 4 bases; unmatched junction bases: 6. Here the CDR3 DNA reads TGTGCCAGCTCACCAGCAGGGGGCCCAGCCTATGGCTACACCTTC. Translating gives CASSPAGGPAYGYTF.

The V call is TRBV6-6, the J call TRBJ2-3; no reliable D call. Trimming shortened V by 7 bases and J by 2 bases, and 7 bases separated the two germline ends. CDR3 size: 12 residues. Germline assignment: CDR1 MNHNY and CDR2 SVGAGI (reference sequence). This CDR3 is CASKEATDTQYF. The DNA for the CDR3 is TGTGCCAGCAAAGAGGCCACAGATACGCAGTATTTT.

This chain connects TRBV2 to TRBJ1-1; D is unclear. V was trimmed by 4 bases and J by 3 bases, leaving 9 bases between them. The CDR3 loop spans 13 amino acids. Germline V CDR1 and CDR2: SNHLY, FYNNEI. The CDR3 DNA reads as TGTGCCAGCAGTGCCCGGCCGGACACTGAAGCTTTCTTT. The encoded protein is CASSARPDTEAFF.

This clone was counted only a few times. The chain has TRBV6-4 and TRBJ1-1; 7 positions match TRBD1. Per the germline V gene, CDR1 is MRHNA and CDR2 is SNTAGT. J gave up 4 bases and V 5 bases, and 4 bases lay outside the gene matches. This CDR3 contains 13 residues. CDR3 amino acids: CASSKQGTTEAFF. For the CDR3, the DNA is TGTGCCAGCAGTAAACAGGGGACCACTGAAGCTTTCTTT.

The V and J genes are TRBV4-2 and TRBJ2-5; 8 bases align to TRBD1. The last part of the DNA fits TRBJ2-7 better; the J call may be wrong. The CDR3 length is 15 residues. Germline CDR1 LGHNA, CDR2 YNFKEQ. CDR3 residues: CASSPSGTGYYEQYF. CDR3 sequence (DNA): TGTGCCAGCAGCCCCTCGGGGACAGGATACTACGAGCAGTACTTC.

The J gene is TRBJ1-2, the V gene TRBV6-5, with D perhaps matching TRBD1 (5 bases). The V end was cut by 4 bases, the J end by 8 bases, with 17 bases between. From germline, CDR1 is MNHEY and CDR2 SVGAGI. The CDR3 has 14 amino acids. CDR3 DNA sequence: TGTGCCAGCAGTTCGCAACGGGCGGGGGACGGCTACACCTTC. Translation gives CASSSQRAGDGYTF.

This clone was detected only a few times. V is TRBV18 and J is TRBJ2-7; 8 bases match TRBD2. This CDR3 has 16 residues. The V gene's germline CDR1 is KGHSH and CDR2 LQKENI. Unmatched junction bases numbered 8, after V lost 1 base and J lost 3 bases. Here the CDR3 DNA reads TGTGCCAGCTCACCACGGTCAGCGGGAGCAGTCTACGAGCAGTACTTC. This gives the protein CASSPRSAGAVYEQYF.

The gene calls are TRBV28 and TRBJ2-2; no definite D call. CDR1 and CDR2 from the germline V gene are MDHEN and SYDVKM. V was trimmed by 8 bases and J by 4 bases, leaving 8 bases between them. The CDR3 runs to 12 residues. In DNA, the CDR3 is TGTGCCAGCCAGGAAACCACCGGGGAGCTGTTTTTT. Protein: CASQETTGELFF.

CDR3 nucleotide sequence: TGTGCCAGCAGTTTCCCTACTAGCGGGCAAGAGACCCAGTACTTC. Protein sequence: CASSFPTSGQETQYF. V gene TRBV27 combines with J gene TRBJ2-5; TRBD2 agrees at 9 bases. With V trimmed by 3 bases and J by 2 bases, 4 bases remained unmatched. Germline V CDR1 and CDR2: MNHEY, SMNVEV (reference sequence). There are 15 residues in the CDR3.

The CDR3 bases are TGTGCCAGTAGTATCGGCTCTAACTATGGCTACACCTTC. Translation gives CASSIGSNYGYTF. The V call is TRBV19, the J call TRBJ1-2, with D hard to call. CDR3 size: 13 residues. Per germline, CDR1 LNHDA and CDR2 SQIVND (reference sequence). Trimming stripped 3 bases from V and 0 bases from J, with 5 bases between. Looking up the rest from reference TRBV19 and TRBJ1-2 gives the full variable domain: DGGITQSPKYLFRKEGQNVTLSCEQNLNHDAMYWYRQDPGQGLRLIYYSQIVNDFQKGDIAEGYSVSREKKESFPLTVTSAQKNPTAFYLCASSIGSNYGYTFGSGTRLTVV.

This clone came up once. The rearrangement links TRBV13 to TRBJ2-6; TRBD2 might be the D (6 bases). The CDR3 runs to 15 residues. In germline, CDR1 is PRHDT, CDR2 FYEKMQ (reference sequence). Trimming left V 5 bases short and J 4 bases short, with 12 bases between. Here the CDR3 DNA reads TGTGCCAGCAGCGCGGGGCCCTGGGGGGCCAACGTCCTGACTTTC. Amino acids: CASSAGPWGANVLTF.

The chain carries TRBV2 and TRBJ2-2; TRBD1 matches at 8 bases. The CDR3 spans 15 residues. Germline V gives CDR1 SNHLY, CDR2 FYNNEI. Trimming cost V 6 bases and J 3 bases; bases outside gene matches: 6. CDR3 sequence reads: CASSNGQGDTGELFF. The CDR3 DNA is TGTGCCAGCAGCAACGGACAGGGTGACACCGGGGAGCTGTTTTTT. The full variable domain, in which reference TRBV2 and TRBJ2-2 provide the parts outside the CDR3, is EPEVTQTPSHQVTQMGQEVILRCVPISNHLYFYWYRQILGQKVEFLVSFYNNEISEKSEIFDDQFSVERPDGSNFTLKIRSTKLEDSAMYFCASSNGQGDTGELFFGEGSRLTVL.

The chain has TRBV28 and TRBJ2-7; D is undetermined. Germline values: CDR1 MDHEN, CDR2 SYDVKM. The CDR3 loop spans 11 amino acids. The V end was cut by 5 bases, the J end by 4 bases, with 6 bases between. This CDR3 is CASSPQYEQYF. Here the CDR3 DNA reads TGTGCCAGCAGTCCCCAGTACGAGCAGTACTTC.

The V gene is TRBV10-1, the J gene TRBJ1-5, with a tentative D call TRBD1 (5 bases). The CDR3 length is 13 residues. Per the germline V gene, CDR1 is WNHNN and CDR2 is SYGVQD (reference sequence). The V and J ends lost 3 bases and 7 bases respectively, with 10 bases between them. For the CDR3, the DNA is TGCGCCAGCAGTGAAGGGTGGGGCCAGCCCCAGCATTTT. This encodes CASSEGWGQPQHF.

The genes are TRBV2 and TRBJ1-2; TRBD1 matches 7 bases. V trimming: 9 bases; J trimming: 4 bases; junction bases outside the gene matches: 5. The CDR3 is 12 amino acids. Germline CDR1 reads SNHLY; CDR2 reads FYNNEI. This CDR3 is CASQGVGYGYTF. CDR3 in DNA: TGTGCCAGTCAGGGGGTGGGCTATGGCTACACCTTC.

The J gene is TRBJ1-2, the V gene TRBV7-9; TRBD1 matches 9 bases. After removal of 1 base from V and 6 bases from J, the junction contained 9 bases not matched to a gene. From germline, CDR1 is SEHNR and CDR2 FQNEAQ (reference sequence). This CDR3 is built from 16 residues. CDR3 region: CASSLGRDRALHGYTF. CDR3 sequence (DNA): TGTGCCAGCAGCTTAGGGCGGGACAGGGCGTTACATGGCTACACCTTC.

V and J are TRBV7-2 and TRBJ2-1, with D perhaps TRBD2 (6 bases). Trimming shortened V by 1 base and J by 5 bases, and 18 bases separated the two germline ends. There are 17 residues in the CDR3. Germline V gives CDR1 SGHTA, CDR2 FQGNSA. CDR3 sequence: CASSLEAAGLGNNEQFF. The CDR3 DNA sequence: TGTGCCAGCAGCTTAGAGGCCGCGGGATTAGGGAACAATGAGCAGTTCTTC.

The V call is TRBV2, the J call TRBJ2-1; TRBD2 matches at 10 bases. The germline CDR1 and CDR2 sequences are SNHLY and FYNNEI. With V trimmed by 7 bases and J by 9 bases, 12 bases remained unmatched. The CDR3 is made up of 15 amino acids. The CDR3 DNA sequence: TGTGCCAGCACTCCTAGCGGGAGTAAATTGGCTGAGCAGTTCTTC. As protein: CASTPSGSKLAEQFF.

This chain joins TRBV5-1 and TRBJ2-5, with 7 bases fitting TRBD2. The CDR3 has 15 amino acids. Germline CDR1 SGHRS, CDR2 YFSETQ. Trimming at V came to 1 base and at J to 8 bases, leaving 11 bases not matched to a gene. The CDR3 here is CASSLTSAPSETQYF. The CDR3 nucleotides read TGCGCCAGCAGCTTGACTAGCGCCCCGTCGGAAACCCAGTACTTC. The variable domain in full, with the rest retrieved from reference TRBV5-1 and TRBJ2-5, is KAGVTQTPRYLIKTRGQQVTLSCSPISGHRSVSWYQQTPGQGLQFLFEYFSETQRNKGNFPGRFSGRQFSNSRSEMNVSTLELGDSALYLCASSLTSAPSETQYFGPGTRLLVL.

This chain uses TRBV30 with TRBJ2-3; 7 positions match TRBD1. Germline loops: CDR1 GTSNPN, CDR2 SVGIG (reference sequence). This CDR3 has 15 amino acids. V dropped 2 bases and J dropped 3; count of bases not matched to a gene: 8. CDR3 nucleotide sequence: TGTGCCTGGAGTAAGCGACAGGGCATAACAGATACGCAGTATTTT. This gives the protein CAWSKRQGITDTQYF.

The rearrangement joins TRBV27 to TRBJ2-2; 7 nucleotides line up with TRBD1. Germline CDR1 and CDR2: MNHEY and SMNVEV (reference sequence). With V trimmed by 3 bases and J by 4 bases, 8 bases remained unmatched. The CDR3 runs to 16 residues. CDR3 in amino acids: CASSFRPTGSTGELFF. In DNA form, the CDR3 reads TGTGCCAGCAGTTTCCGTCCGACAGGGAGCACCGGGGAGCTGTTTTTT.

This clone was seen a few times. The gene calls are TRBV7-6 and TRBJ1-5, with D hard to call. This CDR3 comprises 13 residues. Trimming removed 0 bases at V and 6 bases at J, with 6 bases between. Germline V lookup: CDR1 SGHVS, CDR2 FNYEAQ. The CDR3 protein is CASSLASGQPQHF. CDR3 sequence (DNA): TGTGCCAGCAGCTTAGCCTCGGGTCAGCCCCAGCATTTT.

The genes are TRBV2 and TRBJ1-5, with 7 bases fitting TRBD1. J lost 3 bases, V lost 5 bases, and 7 bases had no gene match. Germline lookup yields CDR1 SNHLY and CDR2 FYNNEI. This CDR3 region has 15 residues. The CDR3 DNA sequence: TGTGCCAGCAGTTTTGAGGACAGGTACAATCAGCCCCAGCATTTT. Its protein product is CASSFEDRYNQPQHF.